What follows are 22 T cell receptor beta chains derived from one specimen sequenced in a study of blood T cells in healthy people across ages. A second PCR, run for about 6 to 12 cycles, used a sample-barcoded 5' primer plus a J-beta primer mix. TCRdb fed the 5' RACE reads into MiXCR, producing one record per CDR3 protein. In the table there are roughly 800,000 distinct CDR3 sequences, more than 45% of which are singletons. Sequencing was carried out using blood. These receptors all stem from a man younger than 40 in good health.

V usage is TRBV24-1 and J usage is TRBJ1-4; possibly TRBD1 for D (6 bases). The germline CDR1 and CDR2 sequences are KGHDR and SFDVKD. Trimming cost V 3 bases and J 0 bases, with 13 bases left between them. This CDR3 contains 17 residues. Here the CDR3 reads CATSDPQGIATNEKLFF. In DNA form, the CDR3 reads TGTGCCACCAGTGATCCACAGGGCATAGCAACTAATGAAAAACTGTTTTTT.

The rearrangement links TRBV6-5 to TRBJ2-3; 9 nucleotides line up with TRBD1. The trim removed 2 bases at V and 4 bases at J, leaving 4 bases unmatched. Germline V gene lookup returns CDR1 MNHEY and CDR2 SVGAGI. The CDR3 spans 15 residues. CDR3 protein: CASSYGDREADTQYF. CDR3 bases: TGTGCCAGCAGTTACGGGGACAGGGAAGCAGATACGCAGTATTTT.

The chain carries TRBV12-3 or TRBV12-4 and TRBJ2-5, with D perhaps matching TRBD1 (5 bases). The CDR3 covers 15 residues. The V and J ends lost 6 bases and 9 bases respectively, with 23 bases between them. The CDR3 loop reads CASSQTRTPVGAQYF. CDR3 DNA: TGTGCCAGCAGCCAAACCCGGACCCCCGTAGGGGCCCAGTACTTC.

The rearrangement links TRBV6-5 to TRBJ2-3, with a possible D match to TRBD2 (6 bases). The CDR3 runs 16 residues. Germline assignment: CDR1 MNHEY and CDR2 SVGAGI. Between the trimmed V and J ends, which lost 1 base and 5 bases, there was a span of 16 bases. The CDR3: CASSYLGRRDGDTQYF. In DNA, the CDR3 is TGTGCCAGCAGTTACTTGGGCCGGAGGGATGGAGATACGCAGTATTTT.

The genes are TRBV4-2 and TRBJ1-2, with D tentatively TRBD1 (5 bases). The germline V and J ends were trimmed by 1 base and 4 bases, with 10 bases remaining between them. CDR3 size: 14 residues. CDR1 is LGHNA and CDR2 is YNFKEQ in the germline V gene. CDR3 bases: TGTGCCAGCAGCCAAGTATCGACAGCCTATGGCTACACCTTC. Its translation: CASSQVSTAYGYTF.

The chain recombines TRBV6-6 with TRBJ2-1; possible D gene TRBD2, 5 bases. The end of the DNA is better explained by TRBJ2-7, so the J call may be wrong. Germline assignment: CDR1 MNHNY and CDR2 SVGAGI (reference sequence). The CDR3 totals 14 residues. In DNA, the CDR3 is TGTGCCAGCAGTGACCCGGGATTTAACAATGAGCAGTACTTC. Translated, it gives CASSDPGFNNEQYF.

V usage is TRBV4-3 and J usage is TRBJ1-1; 7 nucleotides agree with TRBD1. Germline V lookup: CDR1 LGHNA, CDR2 YSLEER. CDR3 length: 18 residues. Trimming removed 5 bases from V and 0 bases from J; junction bases left unmatched: 15. The chain's CDR3 is CASSYSVGQRKLNTEAFF. In DNA, the CDR3 is TGCGCCAGCAGCTATTCGGTGGGACAGCGAAAACTGAACACTGAAGCTTTCTTT.

This clonotype was counted between two and nine times. The rearrangement joins TRBV6-5 to TRBJ2-1; D gene unclear. V was pared by 0 bases and J by 8 bases, with 8 bases between. Germline CDR1 MNHEY, CDR2 SVGAGI. CDR3 length: 13 residues. The CDR3 here is CASSYSSRHEQFF. CDR3 nucleotide sequence: TGTGCCAGCAGTTACTCAAGTCGGCATGAGCAGTTCTTC.

The chain links TRBV20-1 to TRBJ2-5; 8 bases are shared with TRBD2. The CDR3 is made up of 16 amino acids. Germline CDR1 and CDR2: DFQATT and SNEGSKA (reference sequence). Trimming at V came to 0 bases and at J to 2 bases, leaving 8 bases not matched to a gene. The CDR3 region has the DNA TGCAGTGCTAGAGATCGGGGTAGCGGGACACAAGAGACCCAGTACTTC. Its protein product is CSARDRGSGTQETQYF.

V is TRBV18 and J is TRBJ1-2; maybe TRBD1 (6 bases). The CDR3 covers 16 residues. The V end was cut by 3 bases, the J end by 2 bases, with 16 bases between. From germline, CDR1 is KGHSH and CDR2 LQKENI. The CDR3: CASSPDSRTENYGYTF. In DNA form, the CDR3 reads TGTGCCAGCTCACCTGACTCGCGGACAGAGAACTATGGCTACACCTTC.

V is TRBV12-3 or TRBV12-4 and J is TRBJ2-5, with 9 bases lining up with TRBD1. The CDR3 runs to 16 residues. Unmatched junction bases numbered 15, after V lost 2 bases and J lost 11 bases. The CDR3 here is CASSLNPDRGVGEQYF. In DNA form, the CDR3 reads TGTGCCAGCAGTTTAAACCCCGACAGGGGGGTTGGAGAGCAGTACTTC.

The rearrangement uses TRBV11-1 and TRBJ2-5, with D possibly called TRBD1 or TRBD2 (6 bases each). Trimming left V 4 bases short and J 11 bases short, with 23 bases between. The germline gives CDR1 SGHAT, CDR2 FQDESV (reference sequence). There are 15 residues in the CDR3. Here the CDR3 DNA reads TGTGCCAGCAGCTCGGGTAGCCCCGGGGGCCATGAGCAGTACTTC. Its protein product is CASSSGSPGGHEQYF.

J is TRBJ2-5 and V is TRBV29-1; the D gene is possibly TRBD2 (5 bases). The end of the DNA is better explained by TRBJ2-7, so the J call may be wrong. This CDR3 has 13 residues. CDR1 SQVTM and CDR2 ANQGSEA come from the germline V gene. For the CDR3, the DNA is TGCAGCGTTGAAGTTTCTAGCCCGAACGAGCAGTACTTC. This codes for CSVEVSSPNEQYF.

J is TRBJ2-5 and V is TRBV6-5; D ambiguous. Germline CDR1 and CDR2: MNHEY and SVGAGI. V lost 5 bases and J lost 5, with 21 bases in between. The CDR3 contains 16 residues. The DNA of the CDR3 is TGTGCCAGCAGTACAGTCTCCGAGGACGGGTGGGAGACCCAGTACTTC. Protein sequence: CASSTVSEDGWETQYF.

The chain couples TRBV20-1 to TRBJ2-5; 8 bases agree with TRBD1. The CDR3 extends over 14 amino acids. The ends lost 5 bases at V and 5 bases at J; junction bases unmatched: 10. CDR1 and CDR2 from the germline V gene are DFQATT and SNEGSKA (reference sequence). CDR3 bases: TGCAGTGCTGCAAAAGAGGACAGGGAGGAGACCCAGTACTTC. It codes for CSAAKEDREETQYF.

This sequence joins TRBV18 and TRBJ1-6; 7 nucleotides agree with TRBD1. Germline trimming cut 3 bases from V and 9 bases from J; bases unmatched to any gene: 8. Germline values: CDR1 KGHSH, CDR2 LQKENI. CDR3 length: 15 residues. The CDR3 coding sequence is TGTGCCAGCTCACCGAACGACAGGGCAGGTTCACCCCTCCACTTT. This codes for CASSPNDRAGSPLHF. Full variable domain (missing parts from reference TRBV18 and TRBJ1-6): NAGVMQNPRHLVRRRGQEARLRCSPMKGHSHVYWYRQLPEEGLKFMVYLQKENIIDESGMPKERFSAEFPKEGPSILRIQQVVRGDSAAYFCASSPNDRAGSPLHFGNGTRLTVT.

CDR3 nucleotide sequence: TGTGCCAGCAGTAACGAGAGGGAGCAACAGACCCAGTACTTC. The encoded protein is CASSNEREQQTQYF. The rearrangement joins TRBV12-3 or TRBV12-4 to TRBJ2-5; tentatively, D is TRBD2 (5 bases). V dropped 5 bases and J dropped 6 bases, with 16 bases sitting between them. This CDR3 comprises 14 residues.

This chain connects TRBV6-5 to TRBJ2-7; 9 bases are shared with TRBD1. Germline V CDR1 and CDR2: MNHEY, SVGAGI. CDR3 size: 15 residues. V was pared by 5 bases and J by 3 bases, with 8 bases of the junction left unmatched. The CDR3 bases are TGTGCCAGCAGTCAGGCGGGACAGGGTGACTACGAGCAGTACTTC. Its translation: CASSQAGQGDYEQYF.

The V call is TRBV3-1, the J call TRBJ2-5, with D unresolved. The CDR3 contains 13 residues. Trimming left V 2 bases short and J 0 bases short, with 4 bases between. CDR1 is LGHDT and CDR2 is YNNKEL in the germline V gene (reference sequence). The CDR3 sequence: CASSQRDQETQYF. The DNA of the CDR3 is TGTGCCAGCAGCCAAAGGGACCAAGAGACCCAGTACTTC.

This clonotype appeared a few times. The rearrangement joins TRBV20-1 to TRBJ2-7; D gene ambiguous. This CDR3 has 16 amino acids. Germline V CDR1 and CDR2: DFQATT, SNEGSKA (reference sequence). V was pared by 0 bases and J by 4 bases, with 19 bases between. CDR3: CSARDRNQVGKYEQYF. The CDR3 coding sequence is TGCAGTGCTAGAGATCGGAACCAGGTGGGAAAATACGAGCAGTACTTC.

The chain carries TRBV27 and TRBJ2-1; TRBD2 matches at 7 bases. Trimming took 8 bases from V and 7 from J; bases not matched to a gene: 11. The CDR3 totals 14 residues. The germline CDR1 and CDR2 sequences are MNHEY and SMNVEV (reference sequence). The CDR3 loop reads CASYGRAGRNEQFF. The CDR3 bases are TGTGCCAGCTATGGACGAGCGGGAAGAAATGAGCAGTTCTTC.

The V call is TRBV27, the J call TRBJ1-2; perhaps TRBD1 as D (5 bases). The V and J ends lost 5 bases and 7 bases respectively, with 23 bases between them. This CDR3 region has 16 residues. CDR1 and CDR2 from the germline V gene are MNHEY and SMNVEV (reference sequence). The CDR3 here is CASSPTANPLIFGYTF. DNA of the CDR3: TGTGCCAGCAGTCCGACAGCAAACCCCTTGATTTTTGGCTACACCTTC.